Shown below are 25 T cell receptor beta chains from a single sample sequenced in a study of cytomegalovirus exposure and HLA in healthy donors. TCRdb's table, derived via immunoSEQ multiplex PCR, lists solely in-frame clones and lacks some. The sample records 100,000 or so clones, approximately 88% being singletons. The sample comprised PBMCs. These receptors came from a woman in her twenties or thirties in good health and CMV-seronegative.

This chain uses TRBV5-5 with TRBJ1-1, with TRBD1 matching 9 bases. V dropped 5 bases and J dropped 5; count of bases not matched to a gene: 7. The CDR3 covers 14 residues. Germline V gene lookup returns CDR1 SGHKS and CDR2 YYEKEE (reference sequence). The CDR3 coding sequence is TGTGCCAGCAGTAAACAGGGGGCAGGAACTGAAGCTTTCTTT. As protein: CASSKQGAGTEAFF.

The rearrangement joins TRBV5-1 to TRBJ2-3; tentatively, D is TRBD1 (6 bases). V shed 3 bases and J shed 2 bases, with 16 bases lying between them. The V gene's germline CDR1 is SGHRS and CDR2 YFSETQ. The CDR3 spans 16 residues. CDR3 in amino acids: CASSYAGTTSTDTQYF. The CDR3, as DNA: TGCGCCAGCAGCTACGCCGGGACAACTTCCACAGATACGCAGTATTTT.

V and J are TRBV7-9 and TRBJ2-2; TRBD1 agrees at 7 bases. J gave up 5 bases and V 5 bases, and 8 bases lay outside the gene matches. The germline gives CDR1 SEHNR, CDR2 FQNEAQ (reference sequence). This CDR3 is built from 15 residues. CDR3 coding DNA: TGTGCCAGCAGCCATTTAGGGGGCCAAACCGGGGAGCTGTTTTTT. Translated: CASSHLGGQTGELFF.

This chain connects TRBV7-9 to TRBJ1-4, with TRBD1 matching 7 bases. The CDR3 contains 17 residues. Germline V CDR1 and CDR2: SEHNR, FQNEAQ (reference sequence). V lost 5 bases and J lost 6; bases outside the gene matches: 15. CDR3 in DNA: TGTGCCAGCAGCGCCGGGGACAGACTAATCCGTTATGAAAAACTGTTTTTT. Translating it yields CASSAGDRLIRYEKLFF.

This chain uses TRBV28 with TRBJ2-7; 10 bases line up with TRBD2. The CDR3 runs 16 residues. The germline gives CDR1 MDHEN, CDR2 SYDVKM. V lost 5 bases, J lost 5 bases, and 12 bases stayed unmatched. The chain's CDR3 is CASSPTNLAGVDEQYF. CDR3 DNA: TGTGCCAGCAGTCCTACTAATCTAGCGGGAGTAGACGAGCAGTACTTC.

The rearrangement joins TRBV5-1 to TRBJ2-2, with 8 bases that match TRBD1. The germline V gene encodes CDR1 SGHRS and CDR2 YFSETQ. V lost 1 base to trimming and J lost 3 bases; unmatched junction nucleotides: 2. This CDR3 spans 15 amino acids. The CDR3 DNA follows: TGCGCCAGCAGCTTGACGGACAGGGACACCGGGGAGCTGTTTTTT. It yields the protein CASSLTDRDTGELFF.

The chain uses TRBV7-9 and TRBJ2-2; 11 bases fit TRBD2. The CDR3 consists of 18 residues. The junction had 11 bases not matched to a gene; V was cut back by 3 bases and J by 5 bases. Germline lookup yields CDR1 SEHNR and CDR2 FQNEAQ (reference sequence). In DNA, the CDR3 is TGTGCCAGCAGCTTTGCCCTCGGGACTAGCGGAGGGACCGGGGAGCTGTTTTTT. Protein: CASSFALGTSGGTGELFF. Complete variable domain (other parts from reference TRBV7-9 and TRBJ2-2): DTGVSQNPRHKITKRGQNVTFRCDPISEHNRLYWYRQTLGQGPEFLTYFQNEAQLEKSRLLSDRFSAERPKGSFSTLEIQRTEQGDSAMYLCASSFALGTSGGTGELFFGEGSRLTVL.

The J gene is TRBJ2-1, the V gene TRBV7-9; 16 bases line up with TRBD2. V lost 2 bases, J lost 7 bases, and 11 bases stayed unmatched. CDR3 size: 19 residues. Germline CDR1 reads SEHNR; CDR2 reads FQNEAQ (reference sequence). The CDR3 loop is CASSLPGTSGRARGNEQFF. CDR3 bases: TGTGCCAGCAGCTTACCCGGGACTAGCGGGAGGGCAAGGGGGAATGAGCAGTTCTTC.

The rearrangement links TRBV28 to TRBJ1-3; D is possibly TRBD1 (5 bases). In germline, CDR1 is MDHEN, CDR2 SYDVKM. Trimming stripped 11 bases from V and 0 bases from J, with 8 bases between. CDR3 size: 12 residues. CDR3 in amino acids: CACTGSGNTIYF. In DNA form, the CDR3 reads TGTGCCTGTACAGGCTCTGGAAACACCATATATTTT. The full variable domain, with the rest looked up from reference TRBV28 and TRBJ1-3, is DVKVTQSSRYLVKRTGEKVFLECVQDMDHENMFWYRQDPGLGLRLIYFSYDVKMKEKGDIPEGYSVSREKKERFSLILESASTNQTSMYLCACTGSGNTIYFGEGSWLTVV.

The chain joins TRBV9 to TRBJ2-3, with D perhaps matching TRBD2 (5 bases). The V end lost 2 bases, the J end lost 2 bases, and 9 bases lay between the germline ends. The CDR3 runs 14 residues. Germline lookup yields CDR1 SGDLS and CDR2 YYNGEE. CDR3 in amino acids: CASSVSGYTDTQYF. The CDR3 region has the DNA TGTGCCAGCAGCGTGTCGGGGTACACAGATACGCAGTATTTT.

The chain uses TRBV5-1 and TRBJ1-4; D unclear. Germline-derived CDR1 and CDR2 are SGHRS and YFSETQ. This CDR3 contains 15 residues. The germline V and J ends were trimmed by 1 base and 7 bases, with 14 bases remaining between them. Here the CDR3 DNA reads TGCGCCAGCAGCTTGATTAGTCCAGCGAGTGAAAAACTGTTTTTT. Its translation is CASSLISPASEKLFF. The full variable domain, its missing parts supplied by reference TRBV5-1 and TRBJ1-4, is KAGVTQTPRYLIKTRGQQVTLSCSPISGHRSVSWYQQTPGQGLQFLFEYFSETQRNKGNFPGRFSGRQFSNSRSEMNVSTLELGDSALYLCASSLISPASEKLFFGSGTQLSVL.

The chain carries TRBV7-9 and TRBJ1-5; D is undetermined. V was clipped by 5 bases and J by 0 bases, with 14 bases between them. The CDR3 extends over 16 amino acids. Germline V gives CDR1 SEHNR, CDR2 FQNEAQ (reference sequence). The CDR3 nucleotides are TGTGCCAGCAGCGCGTCGGGTCCAGATAGCAATCAGCCCCAGCATTTT. Amino acid sequence: CASSASGPDSNQPQHF. Full variable domain (missing parts from reference TRBV7-9 and TRBJ1-5): DTGVSQNPRHKITKRGQNVTFRCDPISEHNRLYWYRQTLGQGPEFLTYFQNEAQLEKSRLLSDRFSAERPKGSFSTLEIQRTEQGDSAMYLCASSASGPDSNQPQHFGDGTRLSIL.

The genes are TRBV7-2 and TRBJ2-2; no reliable D call. Trimming took off 0 bases at V and 2 bases at J, with 7 bases between the two ends. This CDR3 has 15 residues. In germline, CDR1 is SGHTA, CDR2 FQGNSA. Written as DNA, the CDR3 is TGTGCCAGCAGCTTAGCGCTAATAAACACCGGGGAGCTGTTTTTT. Translating it yields CASSLALINTGELFF.

This clone is a singleton in its sample. The chain is built from TRBV4-2 and TRBJ2-3; TRBD2 agrees at 15 bases. The CDR3 loop spans 17 amino acids. V gave up 1 base and J gave up 2 bases; unmatched junction bases: 1. Looked up from germline, CDR1 is LGHNA and CDR2 is YNFKEQ. In nucleotides, the CDR3 is TGTGCCAGCAGCCAAGGGACTAGCGGGGGGGACACAGATACGCAGTATTTT. The encoded protein is CASSQGTSGGDTDTQYF.

This chain links TRBV7-2 with TRBJ2-1, with TRBD1 as a possible D gene (5 bases). In germline, CDR1 is SGHTA, CDR2 FQGNSA. V was cut by 2 bases and J by 2 bases, with 10 bases left in between. The length of the CDR3 is 15 residues. The CDR3 sequence: CASSLIQGAYNEQFF. Written as DNA, the CDR3 is TGTGCCAGCAGCTTAATTCAGGGTGCCTACAATGAGCAGTTCTTC.

The chain carries TRBV27 and TRBJ1-1; no clear D gene. Trimming stripped 6 bases from V and 4 bases from J, with 12 bases between. The CDR3 spans 13 residues. Per the germline V gene, CDR1 is MNHEY and CDR2 is SMNVEV (reference sequence). CDR3 protein: CASRRAAGTEAFF. For the CDR3, the DNA is TGTGCCAGCAGGAGAGCAGCGGGCACTGAAGCTTTCTTT.

The gene calls are TRBV7-6 and TRBJ2-5; 10 bases agree with TRBD1. Germline assignment: CDR1 SGHVS and CDR2 FNYEAQ. J lost 4 bases, V lost 5 bases, and 10 bases had no gene match. This CDR3 is 16 amino acids long. The CDR3 nucleotides read TGTGCCAGCAGCCCAGCCGGGACAGGGGTTTCAGAGACCCAGTACTTC. Protein product: CASSPAGTGVSETQYF. Supplemented by reference TRBV7-6 and TRBJ2-5, the full variable domain reads GAGVSQSPRYKVTKRGQDVALRCDPISGHVSLYWYRQALGQGPEFLTYFNYEAQQDKSGLPNDRFSAERPEGSISTLTIQRTEQRDSAMYRCASSPAGTGVSETQYFGPGTRLLVL.

CDR3 DNA sequence: TGTGCCAGCAGCGTAGCGGGAGGGCTTCCCGGGGAGCTGTTTTTT. This encodes CASSVAGGLPGELFF. This chain links TRBV9 with TRBJ2-2; the match to TRBD2 covers 8 bases. The V and J ends lost 0 bases and 6 bases, in that order; junction bases with no gene match: 4. Germline loops: CDR1 SGDLS, CDR2 YYNGEE. This CDR3 has 15 residues.

Turning to this clone: Other DNA sequences within the sample encode an identical CDR3. This chain connects TRBV6-6 to TRBJ1-3; 8 bases fit TRBD1. Germline V gives CDR1 MNHNY, CDR2 SVGAGI (reference sequence). J was trimmed by 0 bases and V by 2 bases; bases with no gene match: 3. The CDR3 is 16 amino acids. CDR3 residues: CASSYGTGGSGNTIYF. CDR3 nucleotides: TGTGCCAGCAGTTACGGCACAGGGGGCTCTGGAAACACCATATATTTT.

The chain has TRBV7-9 and TRBJ2-1; 8 bases align to TRBD2. The V gene end was trimmed by 4 bases and the J gene end by 0 bases; junction bases not matched to a gene: 5. The V gene's germline CDR1 is SEHNR and CDR2 FQNEAQ (reference sequence). This CDR3 is 16 amino acids long. CDR3 nucleotide sequence: TGTGCCAGCAGCTCAGAGCGGGGGAGCTCCTACAATGAGCAGTTCTTC. Translated: CASSSERGSSYNEQFF.

This rearrangement joins TRBV15 to TRBJ2-5; D is unclear. The CDR3 has 15 amino acids. Germline loops: CDR1 LNHNV, CDR2 YYDKDF (reference sequence). Trimming removed 0 bases at V and 1 base at J, with 9 bases between. CDR3 amino acids: CATSRDSAGQETQYF. CDR3 DNA sequence: TGTGCCACCAGCAGAGATAGTGCAGGCCAAGAGACCCAGTACTTC.

V gene TRBV7-9 combines with J gene TRBJ1-2; no clear D. V was trimmed by 5 bases and J by 5 bases, leaving 6 bases between them. The germline CDR1 and CDR2 sequences are SEHNR and FQNEAQ (reference sequence). The CDR3 has 11 residues. The CDR3 DNA is TGTGCCAGCAGCCAGAAGTATGGCTACACCTTC. This codes for CASSQKYGYTF. Based on the CDR3 plus reference TRBV7-9 and TRBJ1-2, the full variable domain is DTGVSQNPRHKITKRGQNVTFRCDPISEHNRLYWYRQTLGQGPEFLTYFQNEAQLEKSRLLSDRFSAERPKGSFSTLEIQRTEQGDSAMYLCASSQKYGYTFGSGTRLTVV.

The rearrangement joins TRBV6-1 to TRBJ2-6, with unresolved D. This CDR3 comprises 15 residues. CDR1 and CDR2 (germline): MNHNS, SASEGT. The ends were cut back, 7 bases at V and 1 base at J, with 11 bases in the middle. CDR3 residues: CASKIGGSGANVLTF. The CDR3 DNA follows: TGTGCCAGCAAAATCGGCGGTTCTGGGGCCAACGTCCTGACTTTC.

J is TRBJ1-4 and V is TRBV7-3; no reliable D call. The CDR3 length is 19 residues. V was trimmed by 1 base and J by 7 bases, leaving 25 bases between them. Germline V CDR1 and CDR2: SGHTA, FQGTGA. The CDR3 nucleotides are TGTGCCAGCAGCTTAATGAGTCGGGGTTCGGGGTTCTGGGGTGAAAAACTGTTTTTT. Translation gives CASSLMSRGSGFWGEKLFF.

The chain joins TRBV15 to TRBJ1-1; the D gene is possibly TRBD1 (5 bases). CDR3 length equals 12 residues. Germline V CDR1 and CDR2: LNHNV, YYDKDF (reference sequence). Trimming stripped 1 base from V and 8 bases from J, with 8 bases between. In nucleotides, the CDR3 is TGTGCCACCAGCAGAGCCCAGGGAGAAGCTTTCTTT. This encodes CATSRAQGEAFF.